Below are 20 T cell receptor beta chains sequenced from a single sample in a study of T cell repertoires in Merkel cell carcinoma. TCRdb's copy holds only in-frame clones and misses some; the assay was immunoSEQ multiplex PCR. The data hold 13,000 to 15,000 clones, with 76% observed a single time. Sequencing input: tumor tissue. All receptors come from an adult with Merkel cell carcinoma.

V is TRBV7-2 and J is TRBJ1-4; D gene ambiguous. V was trimmed by 1 base and J by 9 bases, leaving 9 bases between them. The germline gives CDR1 SGHTA, CDR2 FQGNSA. There are 13 residues in the CDR3. For the CDR3, the DNA is TGTGCCAGCAGCTTAGATGGGAATAAAAAACTGTTTTTT. Amino acid sequence: CASSLDGNKKLFF.

The chain employs TRBV11-1 and TRBJ1-1; a weak D match, TRBD1 (5 bases). Trimming removed 5 bases at V and 0 bases at J, with 16 bases between. The CDR3 runs to 16 residues. Germline V lookup: CDR1 SGHAT, CDR2 FQDESV (reference sequence). CDR3 region: CASSNSWTDMNTEAFF. CDR3 DNA: TGTGCCAGCAGCAACTCCTGGACGGACATGAACACTGAAGCTTTCTTT.

This chain links TRBV29-1 with TRBJ2-3, with 8 positions matching TRBD2. The germline CDR1 and CDR2 sequences are SQVTM and ANQGSEA. This CDR3 comprises 15 residues. J gave up 8 bases and V 3 bases, and 13 bases lay outside the gene matches. The CDR3 spells CSVDRFGGRSGTQYF. DNA of the CDR3: TGCAGCGTTGACAGGTTTGGCGGGAGGAGTGGTACGCAGTATTTT.

Regarding this clone: This sample also contains other DNA sequences that code for the same CDR3. The V gene is TRBV19, the J gene TRBJ1-1, with D tentatively TRBD1 (6 bases). The germline V and J ends were trimmed by 7 bases and 5 bases, with 17 bases remaining between them. The germline V gene encodes CDR1 LNHDA and CDR2 SQIVND (reference sequence). This CDR3 has 14 residues. The CDR3 DNA follows: TGTGCCAGTACGTGGGGGCGGGGCGGGACTGAAGCTTTCTTT. Amino acid sequence: CASTWGRGGTEAFF.

This clone came up a few times. The genes are TRBV30 and TRBJ1-5; tentative D call: TRBD1 (6 bases). The germline CDR1 and CDR2 sequences are GTSNPN and SVGIG (reference sequence). V lost 0 bases and J lost 3, with 12 bases in between. The CDR3 runs 15 residues. The CDR3 DNA reads as TGTGCCTGGAGTGTCCGGAGGACAGACAATCAGCCCCAGCATTTT. Residues: CAWSVRRTDNQPQHF.

This chain connects TRBV7-6 to TRBJ2-1; unclear D gene. CDR1 and CDR2 (germline): SGHVS, FNYEAQ. The CDR3 runs to 14 residues. V lost 0 bases, J lost 6 bases, and 9 bases lay in between. DNA for the CDR3: TGTGCCAGCAGCTTAGCCACACGGTCCAATGAGCAGTTCTTC. Its translation is CASSLATRSNEQFF.

The chain uses TRBV14 and TRBJ1-1; D uncertain. The CDR3 runs 13 residues. V lost 4 bases and J lost 0, with 6 bases in between. Germline V gene sequence: CDR1 SGHDN, CDR2 FVKESK. CDR3 region: CASSPQLNTEAFF. DNA for the CDR3: TGTGCCAGCAGCCCCCAATTGAACACTGAAGCTTTCTTT. Full variable domain (remainder filled in from reference TRBV14 and TRBJ1-1): EAGVTQFPSHSVIEKGQTVTLRCDPISGHDNLYWYRRVMGKEIKFLLHFVKESKQDESGMPNNRFLAERTGGTYSTLKVQPAELEDSGVYFCASSPQLNTEAFFGQGTRLTVV.

The CDR3 bases are TGTGCCAGCTGCCGAGGCTCCTACGAGCAGTACTTC. Protein: CASCRGSYEQYF. The rearrangement joins TRBV6-2 or TRBV6-3 to TRBJ2-7, with D hard to call. The germline V gene encodes CDR1 MNHEY and CDR2 SVGEGT. The length of the CDR3 is 12 residues. Trimming removed 8 bases at V and 0 bases at J, with 8 bases between.

This clone was found once. The CDR3 DNA reads TGCGCCAGCAGCCAAATCCGTGTCCTCGAGGGGGCTTCACCCTACGAGCAGTACTTC. Its translation is CASSQIRVLEGASPYEQYF. The genes are TRBV4-3 and TRBJ2-7; 7 bases fit TRBD1. CDR1 LGHNA and CDR2 YSLEER come from the germline V gene. CDR3 size: 19 residues. Losses at the gene ends were 2 bases for V and 2 bases for J; bases not matched to a gene: 18.

This sequence joins TRBV7-9 and TRBJ1-1, with 8 bases fitting TRBD1. This CDR3 has 15 amino acids. J was trimmed by 1 base and V by 7 bases; bases with no gene match: 8. Germline CDR1 is SEHNR and CDR2 is FQNEAQ (reference sequence). The CDR3 bases are TGTGCCAGCAATGTAGCGGGACAGGCGAACACTGAAGCTTTCTTT. Encoded protein: CASNVAGQANTEAFF.

J is TRBJ2-3 and V is TRBV2; 7 bases map to TRBD2. The CDR3 is made up of 15 amino acids. CDR1 SNHLY and CDR2 FYNNEI come from the germline V gene. J lost 6 bases, V lost 4 bases, and 10 bases had no gene match. This CDR3 is CASSASSTSRDTQYF. CDR3 in DNA: TGTGCCAGCAGTGCCTCCTCGACTAGCAGGGATACGCAGTATTTT.

The V and J genes are TRBV27 and TRBJ1-4; weak D call: TRBD1 (5 bases). The V end was cut by 5 bases, the J end by 6 bases, with 13 bases between. Looked up from germline, CDR1 is MNHEY and CDR2 is SMNVEV (reference sequence). The CDR3 length is 14 residues. This CDR3 reads CASSALDTYEKLFF. As DNA, the CDR3 is TGTGCCAGCAGTGCACTGGACACATATGAAAAACTGTTTTTT.

This clone has only a few counts. V usage is TRBV7-9 and J usage is TRBJ2-7; a weak D match, TRBD1 (5 bases). Germline CDR1 is SEHNR and CDR2 is FQNEAQ (reference sequence). This CDR3 is built from 15 residues. V lost 1 base to trimming and J lost 2 bases, with 12 bases between them. For the CDR3, the DNA is TGTGCCAGCAGCTTAGTCCGCACAGGACCCTACGAGCAGTACTTC. Protein product: CASSLVRTGPYEQYF.

The rearrangement uses TRBV28 and TRBJ2-7; TRBD2 is a possible D gene (6 bases). V lost 3 bases to trimming and J lost 4 bases, with 13 bases between them. The CDR3 is 14 residues long. CDR1 and CDR2 (germline): MDHEN, SYDVKM. CDR3 residues: CASSFGGAVYEQYF. As DNA, the CDR3 is TGTGCCAGCAGTTTTGGAGGGGCGGTTTACGAGCAGTACTTC.

This rearrangement joins TRBV2 to TRBJ1-2; D is possibly TRBD1 (6 bases). The CDR3 runs 14 residues. The V end was cut by 6 bases, the J end by 5 bases, with 16 bases between. Germline V gene data show CDR1 as SNHLY and CDR2 as FYNNEI. The CDR3 sequence: CASREGSQGYGYTF. Written as DNA, the CDR3 is TGTGCCAGCAGGGAGGGCAGCCAGGGGTATGGCTACACCTTC. The whole variable domain, filled in from reference TRBV2 and TRBJ1-2, reads EPEVTQTPSHQVTQMGQEVILRCVPISNHLYFYWYRQILGQKVEFLVSFYNNEISEKSEIFDDQFSVERPDGSNFTLKIRSTKLEDSAMYFCASREGSQGYGYTFGSGTRLTVV.

This chain connects TRBV7-8 to TRBJ1-1, with D possibly matching TRBD1 (5 bases). This CDR3 region has 13 residues. V shed 2 bases and J shed 3 bases, with 7 bases lying between them. Germline V gives CDR1 SGHVS, CDR2 FQNEAQ. DNA for the CDR3: TGTGCCAGCAGCTTACTGACAGACACTGAAGCTTTCTTT. Its protein product is CASSLLTDTEAFF.

V and J are TRBV4-2 and TRBJ1-4; a possible D gene is TRBD1 (6 bases). The CDR3 consists of 14 residues. Germline assignment: CDR1 LGHNA and CDR2 YNFKEQ. V was pared by 4 bases and J by 6 bases, with 12 bases between. The CDR3 is CASSPGEGDEKLFF. The CDR3 DNA reads as TGTGCCAGCAGCCCAGGGGAGGGAGATGAAAAACTGTTTTTT.

The V and J genes are TRBV30 and TRBJ1-2; D ambiguous. V was trimmed by 8 bases and J by 8 bases, leaving 9 bases between them. The CDR3 extends over 9 amino acids. Germline CDR1 GTSNPN, CDR2 SVGIG (reference sequence). The chain's CDR3 is CAASGGYTF. In DNA, the CDR3 is TGTGCCGCATCTGGAGGCTACACCTTC.

This clone was seen only a few times. V is TRBV4-1 and J is TRBJ1-2; 8 bases match TRBD1. V lost 3 bases to trimming and J lost 7 bases; unmatched junction nucleotides: 10. This CDR3 is 15 amino acids long. The germline CDR1 and CDR2 sequences are MGHRA and YSYEKL. The CDR3 DNA follows: TGCGCCAGCAGCCAGGCGGGGACAGGCCGAATTGGCTACACCTTC. It encodes CASSQAGTGRIGYTF.

This chain uses TRBV7-9 with TRBJ2-7; a possible D gene is TRBD2 (6 bases). CDR1 and CDR2 (germline): SEHNR, FQNEAQ (reference sequence). The CDR3 consists of 14 residues. Between the trimmed V and J ends, which lost 3 bases and 4 bases, there was a span of 13 bases. The CDR3 sequence: CASSLIGSRYEQYF. Here the CDR3 DNA reads TGTGCCAGCAGCTTGATCGGGAGTAGGTACGAGCAGTACTTC.